A single count supports the clone carrying this T cell receptor (beta chain). Sequencing used immunoSEQ multiplex PCR; TCRdb keeps in-frame clones, though not all of them. Among about 74,000 clones, 95% were seen once, and the ten largest hold roughly 0.26%. The data originate from a study of technical replicates of blood from a few donors. V lost 8 bases, J lost 6 bases, and 7 bases stayed unmatched. This CDR3 has 12 amino acids. CDR1 and CDR2 from the germline V gene are MDHEN and SYDVKM. This TCR was sampled from a human donor in good health. This sequence joins TRBV28 and TRBJ2-7, with 7 positions matching TRBD1. Sequenced input: T cells isolated from PBMCs. This CDR3 is CASALTGREQYF. CDR3 coding DNA: TGTGCCAGCGCTTTGACAGGGCGCGAGCAGTACTTC. The whole variable domain, filled in from reference TRBV28 and TRBJ2-7, reads DVKVTQSSRYLVKRTGEKVFLECVQDMDHENMFWYRQDPGLGLRLIYFSYDVKMKEKGDIPEGYSVSREKKERFSLILESASTNQTSMYLCASALTGREQYFGPGTRLTVT.